Detailed here is one T cell receptor beta chain. This CDR3 contains 14 residues. Germline V gene sequence: CDR1 MDHEN, CDR2 SYDVKM. V was trimmed by 7 bases and J by 1 base, leaving 14 bases between them. The PCR employed 60 Vbeta primers together with 13 Jbeta primers. The repertoire was sequenced with immunoSEQ multiplex PCR; TCRdb's copy has only in-frame clones and lacks some. Of some 130,000 clones in the sample, 60% to 80% were seen once. This record comes from a study of cytomegalovirus exposure and HLA in healthy donors. The clonotype was recovered from a male donor in good health and CMV-seronegative. Sequencing was done on a sample of PBMCs. The chain has TRBV28 and TRBJ2-7, with a tentative D call TRBD2 (5 bases). CDR3 amino acids: CASNQARRSYEQYF. CDR3 sequence (DNA): TGTGCCAGCAACCAGGCACGGAGGTCCTACGAGCAGTACTTC.